This is a list of T cell receptor beta chains from one sample in a study of T cell responses to AZD1222 COVID-19 vaccine. TCRdb's table, derived via immunoSEQ multiplex PCR, lists solely in-frame clones and lacks some. The data contain about 150,000 clones, 89% of them singletons. The material sequenced was peripheral blood, taken on day 0 of AZD1222 vaccination. These receptors were collected from an adult in good health. Both conserved end residues are part of each CDR3. A D gene is named only where the DNA matches it firmly. Rows may omit the clone size; those that give it use once, few, many or a size class.

v_call,d_call,j_call,clone_size,cdr3_aa,cdr3_nt
TRBV9,-,TRBJ2-1,-,CASSVGLEPWHEQFF,TGTGCCAGCAGCGTAGGGCTAGAACCATGGCATGAGCAGTTCTTC
TRBV1,-,TRBJ1-2,-,CTSLREGYGYTF,TGCACCAGCCTCAGGGAAGGCTATGGCTACACCTTC
TRBV19,TRBD2,TRBJ2-3,once,CASSPLALSYPQITQYF,TGTGCCAGTAGTCCACTAGCGCTTTCGTACCCACAGATTACGCAGTATTTT
TRBV9,TRBD2,TRBJ2-3,-,CASSVATSSGGSTDTQYF,TGTGCCAGCAGCGTAGCTACCTCTAGCGGGGGAAGCACAGATACGCAGTATTTT
TRBV5-4,-,TRBJ2-5,-,CASSVGGQETQYF,TGTGCCAGCAGCGTAGGGGGCCAAGAGACCCAGTACTTC
TRBV28,-,TRBJ2-1,-,CASSLFQDEQFF,TGTGCCAGCAGTTTATTCCAGGATGAGCAGTTCTTC
TRBV5-1,TRBD1,TRBJ2-4,-,CASSLDGQGANIQYF,TGCGCCAGCAGCTTGGATGGTCAGGGGGCGAACATTCAGTACTTC
TRBV27,-,TRBJ1-6,few,CASRPGDPNSPLHF,TGTGCCAGCAGGCCTGGGGACCCAAATTCACCCCTCCACTTT
TRBV3-1/TRBV3-2,-,TRBJ1-3,-,CASSQGAVRYF,TGTGCCAGCAGCCAAGGTGCAGTCAGATATTTT
TRBV4-2,TRBD1,TRBJ1-1,-,CASSQDFDRGGNTEAFF,TGTGCCAGCAGCCAAGATTTTGACAGGGGTGGAAACACTGAAGCTTTCTTT
TRBV10-3,-,TRBJ1-1,-,CAISESAEVAEAFF,TGTGCCATCAGTGAATCGGCCGAAGTAGCTGAAGCTTTCTTT
TRBV3-1/TRBV3-2,-,TRBJ1-1,few,CASSTIRGGTEAFF,TGTGCCAGCAGCACTATACGGGGAGGGACTGAAGCTTTCTTT
TRBV2,-,TRBJ1-2,-,CASSDRAGDYGYTF,TGTGCCAGCAGTGACAGGGCCGGGGACTATGGCTACACCTTC
TRBV30,-,TRBJ1-2,-,CAWSPKGSGTNYGYTF,TGTGCCTGGAGTCCAAAGGGGTCCGGGACCAACTATGGCTACACCTTC
TRBV5-4,TRBD2,TRBJ2-3,-,CASSLLLRGRGADTQYF,TGTGCCAGCAGCCTCCTCTTGCGGGGGAGGGGCGCAGATACGCAGTATTTT
TRBV2,-,TRBJ2-5,-,CASTRGETQYF,TGTGCCAGCACCCGGGGTGAGACCCAGTACTTC
TRBV30,TRBD2,TRBJ2-1,-,CAWSAGLAGGEQFF,TGTGCCTGGAGTGCAGGACTAGCGGGAGGAGAGCAGTTCTTC
TRBV6-1,-,TRBJ1-3,few,CASSEGADSGNTIYF,TGTGCCAGCAGTGAGGGGGCAGACTCTGGAAACACCATATATTTT
TRBV12-3/TRBV12-4,-,TRBJ2-5,-,CASSLLEGETQYF,TGTGCCAGCAGTTTATTGGAGGGGGAGACCCAGTACTTC
TRBV24-1,TRBD1,TRBJ1-2,-,CATSDGRGQGYYGYTF,TGTGCCACCAGTGACGGGCGGGGACAGGGCTACTATGGCTACACCTTC
TRBV4-1,TRBD2,TRBJ2-7,-,CASSQALTGGREQYF,TGCGCCAGCAGCCAAGCTCTTACGGGAGGGAGGGAGCAGTACTTC
TRBV29-1,TRBD1,TRBJ2-7,-,CSVSGTGGYEQYF,TGCAGCGTGTCCGGGACAGGGGGCTACGAGCAGTACTTC
TRBV29-1,TRBD2,TRBJ2-1,-,CSGLTSGLYNEQFF,TGCAGCGGTTTGACTAGCGGGCTTTACAATGAGCAGTTCTTC
TRBV11-3,TRBD1,TRBJ1-5,-,CASSEPGQGNQPQHF,TGTGCCAGCAGCGAACCGGGACAGGGAAATCAGCCCCAGCATTTT
TRBV2,TRBD1,TRBJ1-2,once,CASSEALPGGAGYTF,TGTGCCAGCAGTGAAGCGCTTCCAGGGGGCGCCGGCTACACCTTC
TRBV14,-,TRBJ2-1,-,CASSRLGAGNGREQFF,TGTGCCAGCAGCCGTCTGGGGGCGGGGAACGGGAGAGAGCAGTTCTTC
TRBV7-8,-,TRBJ1-1,-,CASSLERQGTTEAFF,TGTGCCAGCAGCTTAGAGCGGCAGGGTACCACTGAAGCTTTCTTT
TRBV9,TRBD2,TRBJ2-3,-,CASSVTSGAISTDTQYF,TGTGCCAGCAGCGTTACTAGCGGGGCGATTAGCACAGATACGCAGTATTTT
TRBV7-8,-,TRBJ1-4,-,CASSFQGTSEKLFF,TGTGCCAGCAGCTTTCAAGGGACGTCGGAAAAACTGTTTTTT
TRBV28,TRBD2,TRBJ2-1,-,CASSQAGPGSYNEQFF,TGTGCCAGCAGTCAAGCGGGACCCGGCTCCTACAATGAGCAGTTCTTC
TRBV7-2,TRBD1,TRBJ1-2,once,CASSSQQGLGYTF,TGTGCCAGCAGCTCTCAACAGGGGCTTGGCTACACCTTC
TRBV9,TRBD2,TRBJ2-1,-,CASSVQTGGLNEQFF,TGTGCCAGCAGCGTACAAACGGGAGGTCTAAATGAGCAGTTCTTC
TRBV5-1,TRBD1,TRBJ2-5,once,CASQLQGARGETQYF,TGCGCCAGCCAACTACAGGGGGCGCGGGGGGAGACCCAGTACTTC
TRBV19,TRBD1,TRBJ1-2,few,CASSLIRDRPLSNYGYTF,TGTGCCAGTAGCCTAATCCGGGACAGACCCCTTTCTAACTATGGCTACACCTTC
TRBV7-9,-,TRBJ1-5,-,CASSFDRTNQPQHF,TGTGCCAGCAGCTTTGACAGGACTAATCAGCCCCAGCATTTT
TRBV10-3,-,TRBJ1-3,-,CAIRPRLSSGNTIYF,TGTGCCATCAGACCAAGACTGAGCTCTGGAAACACCATATATTTT
TRBV7-2,TRBD2,TRBJ2-7,-,CASSLGVLADEQYF,TGTGCCAGCAGCTTGGGAGTACTAGCGGACGAGCAGTACTTC
TRBV14,TRBD1,TRBJ2-1,-,CASSLDRTGEQFF,TGTGCCAGCAGCCTGGACCGGACAGGGGAGCAGTTCTTC
TRBV28,-,TRBJ1-2,-,CASSSRTQIYGYTF,TGTGCCAGCAGTTCCAGGACTCAAATCTATGGCTACACCTTC
TRBV4-3,-,TRBJ2-2,many,CASRLSITNTGELFF,TGCGCCAGCAGACTTAGCATCACCAACACCGGGGAGCTGTTTTTT
TRBV20-1,-,TRBJ1-1,-,CSLSEAFF,TGCAGCTTGTCTGAAGCTTTCTTT
TRBV3-1/TRBV3-2,-,TRBJ1-6,-,CASSQGVWGGHSSPLHF,TGTGCCAGCAGCCAAGGGGTTTGGGGGGGGCATAGTTCACCCCTCCACTTT
TRBV4-2,-,TRBJ2-5,-,CASSQGPSAEETQYF,TGTGCCAGCAGCCAGGGACCGTCAGCGGAAGAGACCCAGTACTTC
TRBV18,TRBD1,TRBJ1-1,-,CASSPRQGSDTEAFF,TGTGCCAGCTCACCTAGACAGGGTTCGGACACTGAAGCTTTCTTT
TRBV5-1,TRBD2,TRBJ2-7,-,CASSGLAGGNYEQYF,TGCGCCAGCAGCGGACTAGCGGGAGGCAACTACGAGCAGTACTTC
TRBV11-2,TRBD2,TRBJ2-7,-,CASSLELAGETEQYF,TGTGCCAGCAGCTTAGAACTAGCGGGAGAGACGGAGCAGTACTTC
TRBV5-1,-,TRBJ1-2,few,CASSLTVTTNGYTF,TGCGCCAGCAGCTTGACGGTCACCACCAATGGCTACACCTTC
TRBV4-1,-,TRBJ2-6,-,CASSQVPSGANVLTF,TGCGCCAGCAGCCAAGTTCCATCTGGGGCCAACGTCCTGACTTTC
TRBV28,-,TRBJ1-1,-,CASSLVNTEAFF,TGTGCCAGCAGCCTAGTGAACACTGAAGCTTTCTTT
TRBV28,TRBD1,TRBJ2-1,-,CASSFQGARGEQFF,TGTGCCAGCAGTTTTCAGGGGGCGCGGGGTGAGCAGTTCTTC
TRBV5-1,-,TRBJ2-5,once,CASSLGLSAETQYF,TGCGCCAGCAGCTTGGGACTTTCGGCAGAGACCCAGTACTTC
TRBV27,-,TRBJ2-7,-,CASSFMGGGNEQYF,TGTGCCAGCAGTTTTATGGGGGGAGGAAACGAGCAGTACTTC